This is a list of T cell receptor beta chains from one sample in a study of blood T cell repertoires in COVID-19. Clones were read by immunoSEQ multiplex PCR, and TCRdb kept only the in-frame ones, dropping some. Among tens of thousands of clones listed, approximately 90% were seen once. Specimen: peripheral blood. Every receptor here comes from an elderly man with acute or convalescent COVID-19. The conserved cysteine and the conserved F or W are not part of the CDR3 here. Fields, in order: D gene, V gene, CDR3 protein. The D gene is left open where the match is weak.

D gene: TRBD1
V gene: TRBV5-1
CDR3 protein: ASSLGGGTATNEKLF

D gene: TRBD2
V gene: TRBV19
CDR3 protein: ASNGGGAHEQY

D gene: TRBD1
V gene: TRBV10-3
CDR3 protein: AIIPGQGYYGYT

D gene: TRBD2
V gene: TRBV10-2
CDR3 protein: ASSLTSGVEETQY

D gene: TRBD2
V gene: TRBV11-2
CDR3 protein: ASSYQAGLYNEQF

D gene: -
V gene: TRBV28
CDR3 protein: ASSASSFGSIQPQH

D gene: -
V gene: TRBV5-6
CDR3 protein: ASSLATGLASTDTQY

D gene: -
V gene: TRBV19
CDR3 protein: ASSIGGVWETQY

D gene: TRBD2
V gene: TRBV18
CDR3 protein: ASSPRGTSGGHSGELF

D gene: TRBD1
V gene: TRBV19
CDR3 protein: ASTTQGRSNEQF

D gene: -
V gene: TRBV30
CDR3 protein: AWSASTLGSPLH

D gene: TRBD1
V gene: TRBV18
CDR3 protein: ASSLGTERETQY

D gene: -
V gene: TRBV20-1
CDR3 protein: SAYPLETQY

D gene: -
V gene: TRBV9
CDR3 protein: ASSESLNTEAF

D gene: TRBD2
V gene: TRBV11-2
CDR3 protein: ASSFPRTSGYEQF

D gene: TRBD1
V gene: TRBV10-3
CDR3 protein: AIRRQYGTGTNTEAF

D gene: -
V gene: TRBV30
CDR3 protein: AWSVRKRGYT

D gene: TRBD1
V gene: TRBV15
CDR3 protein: ATSPRTGWGTEAF

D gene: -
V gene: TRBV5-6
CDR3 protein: ASYHRQGKSPLH

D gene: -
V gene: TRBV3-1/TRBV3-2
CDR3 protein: ASTAFGTPQETQY

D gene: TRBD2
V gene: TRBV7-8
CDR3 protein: ASSPYSGVNTGELF

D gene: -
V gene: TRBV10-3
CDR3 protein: ATSRSPDTGELF

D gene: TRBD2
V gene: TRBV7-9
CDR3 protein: ASSSGLAGENTGELF

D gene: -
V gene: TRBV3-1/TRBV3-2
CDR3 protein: ASSPWGWGPNTEAF

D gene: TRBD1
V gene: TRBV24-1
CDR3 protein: ATSDRQGRRKKLF

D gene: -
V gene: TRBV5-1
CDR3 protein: ASSAWNRDYGYT

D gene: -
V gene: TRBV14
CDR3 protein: ASSPPGARTQY

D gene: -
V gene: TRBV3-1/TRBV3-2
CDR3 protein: ASSLIFTSGANVLT

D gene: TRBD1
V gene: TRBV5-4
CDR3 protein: ASGLPGQGYGYT

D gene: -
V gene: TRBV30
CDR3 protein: ACPCGVGYNEQF

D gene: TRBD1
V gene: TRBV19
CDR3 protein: ASSPDRGDSPLH

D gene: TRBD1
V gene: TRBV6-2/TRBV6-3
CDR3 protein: ASSYSRTGTYEQY

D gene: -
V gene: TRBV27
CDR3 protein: ASKLASAQETQY

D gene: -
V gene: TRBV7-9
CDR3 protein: ASSLATYGNGTLTDTQY

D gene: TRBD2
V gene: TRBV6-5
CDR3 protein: ASKAGGNNEQF

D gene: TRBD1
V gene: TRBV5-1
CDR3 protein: ASSLARTGGSTDTQY

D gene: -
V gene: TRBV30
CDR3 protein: AWAGTGDTDTQY

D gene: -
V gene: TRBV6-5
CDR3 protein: ASSYTHPGDTEAF

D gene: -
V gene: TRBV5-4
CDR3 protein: ASSTPPQNTEAF

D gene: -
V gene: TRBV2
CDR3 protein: ASSDGGGFGKLF

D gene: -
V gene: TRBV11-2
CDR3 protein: ASSLLSQGGPYGYT

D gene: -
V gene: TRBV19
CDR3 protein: ASSISGASVYEQY

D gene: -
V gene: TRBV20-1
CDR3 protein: SASNRASETQY

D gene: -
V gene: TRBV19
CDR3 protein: ASRPEADSSYEQY